Listed below are T cell receptor beta chains from one sample, sequenced in a study of cytomegalovirus exposure and HLA in healthy donors. Produced via immunoSEQ multiplex PCR; TCRdb's table is partial and in-frame only. The sample shows roughly 99,000 clones, about 80% of them seen only once. Sequencing was carried out using PBMCs. The receptors here all came from a man aged 30 to 45 in good health and CMV-seropositive. Both conserved end residues are part of each CDR3. Fields, in order: J gene, CDR3 length, V gene, D gene, clone size, CDR3 DNA, CDR3 protein. The D gene is left open where the match is weak. Clone sizes are given selectively: once, few, many, or a class where the clone is expanded.

TRBJ1-5 | 16 | TRBV18 | TRBD1 | . | TGTGCCAGCTCACCACCCGGGACAGGGGGCAAACAGCCCCAGCATTTT | CASSPPGTGGKQPQHF
TRBJ2-5 | 13 | TRBV2 | TRBD2 | . | TGTGCCAGCAATAGCGGGGGGGCGGAGACCCAGTACTTC | CASNSGGAETQYF
TRBJ2-3 | 15 | TRBV5-1 | . | . | TGCGCCAGCAGCTTCCGGCGGGCAAGCACAGATACGCAGTATTTT | CASSFRRASTDTQYF
TRBJ2-6 | 16 | TRBV9 | TRBD1 | . | TGTGCCAGCAGCTCACAGGGGGCGCTTGGGGCCAACGTCCTGACTTTC | CASSSQGALGANVLTF
TRBJ1-2 | 13 | TRBV27 | TRBD1 | . | TGTGCCAGCAGGGGACAGGGGGCGCATGGCTACACCTTC | CASRGQGAHGYTF
TRBJ2-7 | 16 | TRBV11-3 | TRBD1 | . | TGTGCCAGCAGCTTATTCATGAGACAGGGCCTCCACGAGCAGTACTTC | CASSLFMRQGLHEQYF
TRBJ1-6 | 16 | TRBV11-2 | TRBD1 | . | TGTGCCAGCAGCTCCCCGTGGGGACAGACGAATTCACCCCTCCACTTT | CASSSPWGQTNSPLHF
TRBJ2-1 | 16 | TRBV7-6 | TRBD2 | . | TGTGCCAGCAGCCGACCGAGGCGCGGGAGGTACAATGAGCAGTTCTTC | CASSRPRRGRYNEQFF
TRBJ2-3 | 13 | TRBV7-2 | . | . | TGTGCCAGCAGCTCTTGGGGGCTAGATACGCAGTATTTT | CASSSWGLDTQYF
TRBJ2-7 | 15 | TRBV6-5 | . | . | TGTGCCAGCAGTTACTCCCTCGACACTTCCTACGAGCAGTACTTC | CASSYSLDTSYEQYF
TRBJ1-3 | 14 | TRBV2 | . | . | TGTGCCAGCAAGCTAGAAAGCTCTGGAAACACCATATATTTT | CASKLESSGNTIYF
TRBJ1-1 | 13 | TRBV2 | . | . | TGTGCCAGCACCCGGTCAGGGCGGACTGAAGCTTTCTTT | CASTRSGRTEAFF
TRBJ1-2 | 16 | TRBV4-1 | . | . | TGCGCCAGCAGCCAAGTTCTTCAGGGGAGGGGCTATGGCTACACCTTC | CASSQVLQGRGYGYTF
TRBJ1-1 | 13 | TRBV18 | . | . | TGTGCCAGCTCCCCCGGGCGGGGCACTGAAGCTTTCTTT | CASSPGRGTEAFF
TRBJ2-3 | 15 | TRBV7-9 | . | . | TGTGCCAGCAGCCCTAGCACCTCACCCACAGATACGCAGTATTTT | CASSPSTSPTDTQYF
TRBJ2-1 | 15 | TRBV9 | TRBD2 | . | TGTGCCAGCAGCGTCGGGGGGAACTCCTACAATGAGCAGTTCTTC | CASSVGGNSYNEQFF
TRBJ2-3 | 15 | TRBV6-4 | . | many | TGTGCCAGCAGCACCTTGGGGGGGGGCCCAGATACGCAGTATTTT | CASSTLGGGPDTQYF
TRBJ1-2 | 11 | TRBV30 | . | once | TGTGCCTGGGAGAATGGGGGGGGCTACACCTTC | CAWENGGGYTF
TRBJ1-1 | 14 | TRBV10-1 | . | few | TGCGCCAGCAGTCCCCGGGGAAAGGATACTGAAGCTTTCTTT | CASSPRGKDTEAFF
TRBJ2-1 | 12 | TRBV7-9 | . | . | TGTGCCAGCAACTCCGGAGGCAATGAGCAGTTCTTC | CASNSGGNEQFF
TRBJ2-7 | 15 | TRBV5-3 | TRBD1 | . | TGTGCCAGAAGCGTAAAAACGGACAGGAGGTACGAGCAGTACTTC | CARSVKTDRRYEQYF
TRBJ1-2 | 14 | TRBV5-4 | . | . | TGTGCCAGCAGCTTGGATAGACAGGACTATGGCTACACCTTC | CASSLDRQDYGYTF
TRBJ1-2 | 12 | TRBV18 | TRBD1 | . | TGTGCCAGCTCATCCACAGGGGCCCTCTACACCTTC | CASSSTGALYTF
TRBJ2-2 | 15 | TRBV7-2 | . | . | TGTGCCAGCAGGGGAGACCCGGCGAACACCGGGGAGCTGTTTTTT | CASRGDPANTGELFF
TRBJ2-1 | 16 | TRBV4-1 | . | . | TGCGCCAGCAGCCAAGAACCCAGCGGATCCTACAATGAGCAGTTCTTC | CASSQEPSGSYNEQFF
TRBJ1-2 | 13 | TRBV7-6 | TRBD1 | . | TGTGCCAGCAGCTTTAGGGACAGGGATGGCTACACCTTC | CASSFRDRDGYTF